This is a list of T cell receptor beta chains from one sample in a study of T cells in Graves' hyperthyroidism and ophthalmopathy. In TCRdb, the multiplex PCR reads were re-called with MiXCR into one record per CDR3 protein. The profile shows roughly 110,000 distinct CDR3 sequences, approximately 16% of them singletons. The sample was blood. All receptors derive from a woman aged 45 to 65 with Graves' hyperthyroidism. Both conserved end residues are part of each CDR3. A D gene is named only where the DNA matches it firmly. Clone size is stated in some rows and not others, as once, few, many or a class when expanded.

clone_size: few
j_call: TRBJ1-1
v_call: TRBV7-8
d_call: -
cdr3_nt: TGTGCCAGCAGCTTAAGATCTGAAGCTTTCTTT
cdr3_aa: CASSLRSEAFF

clone_size: many
j_call: TRBJ1-2
v_call: TRBV20-1
d_call: -
cdr3_nt: TGCAGTGCCGCCGGTCGTGGGGGCTACACCTTC
cdr3_aa: CSAAGRGGYTF

clone_size: many
j_call: TRBJ2-1
v_call: TRBV7-8
d_call: TRBD2
cdr3_nt: TGTGCCAGCAGCTTCGGGGCGAGGCGGGAGGCCTACAATGAGCAGTTCTTC
cdr3_aa: CASSFGARREAYNEQFF

clone_size: many
j_call: TRBJ2-1
v_call: TRBV3-1
d_call: TRBD2
cdr3_nt: TGTGCCAGCAGCCGGAGACTAGCGGGGGGAGACAATGAGCAGTTCTTC
cdr3_aa: CASSRRLAGGDNEQFF

clone_size: -
j_call: TRBJ2-1
v_call: TRBV28
d_call: TRBD1
cdr3_nt: TGTGCCAGCAGTTTATATAGCGGGACAGGGGTAAATGAGCAGTTCTTC
cdr3_aa: CASSLYSGTGVNEQFF

clone_size: -
j_call: TRBJ2-1
v_call: TRBV20-1
d_call: -
cdr3_nt: TGCAGTGCTAGAGAACAGCCCAATGAGCAGTTCTTC
cdr3_aa: CSAREQPNEQFF

clone_size: many
j_call: TRBJ1-2
v_call: TRBV7-9
d_call: -
cdr3_nt: TGTGCCAGCAGCTTAGTCGACGGGGATGGCTACACCTTC
cdr3_aa: CASSLVDGDGYTF

clone_size: many
j_call: TRBJ2-1
v_call: TRBV3-1
d_call: TRBD2
cdr3_nt: TGTGCCAGCAGCCAAGAGCTAGCGGGAGTAACTGAGCAGTTCTTC
cdr3_aa: CASSQELAGVTEQFF

clone_size: many
j_call: TRBJ1-5
v_call: TRBV19
d_call: -
cdr3_nt: TGTGCCAGTAGTATAGATCGGGACATTAATCAGCCCCAGCATTTT
cdr3_aa: CASSIDRDINQPQHF

clone_size: -
j_call: TRBJ1-5
v_call: TRBV9
d_call: -
cdr3_nt: TGTGCCAGCAGCGTAGGGGGGGGGTTCAATCAGCCCCAGCATTTT
cdr3_aa: CASSVGGGFNQPQHF

clone_size: many
j_call: TRBJ1-2
v_call: TRBV18
d_call: -
cdr3_nt: TGTGCCAGCTCACCAGGGGCGGACGAGTCCTATGGCTACACCTTC
cdr3_aa: CASSPGADESYGYTF

clone_size: few
j_call: TRBJ1-1
v_call: TRBV19
d_call: TRBD1
cdr3_nt: TGTGCCAGTAGTATGGGACAGGGCGGCACTGAAGCTTTCTTT
cdr3_aa: CASSMGQGGTEAFF

clone_size: many
j_call: TRBJ1-1
v_call: TRBV7-9
d_call: -
cdr3_nt: TGTGCCAGCAGCCGGGGGGGATACACTGAAGCTTTCTTT
cdr3_aa: CASSRGGYTEAFF

clone_size: -
j_call: TRBJ2-2
v_call: TRBV11-2
d_call: TRBD1
cdr3_nt: TGTGCCAGCAGCTCCATAGCGGGACAGGGGGCTAGAGGCGGGGAGCTGTTTTTT
cdr3_aa: CASSSIAGQGARGGELFF

clone_size: -
j_call: TRBJ2-3
v_call: TRBV7-2
d_call: TRBD2
cdr3_nt: TGTGCCAGCACCCTGACTAGCGGGACTACAGATACGCAGTATTTT
cdr3_aa: CASTLTSGTTDTQYF

clone_size: few
j_call: TRBJ1-3
v_call: TRBV4-2
d_call: -
cdr3_nt: TGTGCCAGCAGCCAAGGCCAGGGAGCTTGGTCTGGAAACACCATATATTTT
cdr3_aa: CASSQGQGAWSGNTIYF

clone_size: -
j_call: TRBJ2-3
v_call: TRBV10-1
d_call: TRBD2
cdr3_nt: TGCACCAGCGGGAAAGCGGGAGACGGTGATACGCAGTATTTT
cdr3_aa: CTSGKAGDGDTQYF

clone_size: many
j_call: TRBJ1-6
v_call: TRBV11-2
d_call: -
cdr3_nt: TGTGCCAGCAGCTCGGCGCCCGGGGCCTCGTATAATTCACCCCTCCACTTT
cdr3_aa: CASSSAPGASYNSPLHF

clone_size: many
j_call: TRBJ2-5
v_call: TRBV7-2
d_call: -
cdr3_nt: TGTGCCAGCAGCCTTCCCCCCCCAGAGACCCAGTACTTC
cdr3_aa: CASSLPPPETQYF

clone_size: many
j_call: TRBJ2-3
v_call: TRBV2
d_call: -
cdr3_nt: TGTGCCAGCAAGCTAGAAACCCCAGATACGCAGTATTTT
cdr3_aa: CASKLETPDTQYF

clone_size: -
j_call: TRBJ2-3
v_call: TRBV20-1
d_call: -
cdr3_nt: TGCAGTGCTAGCGGGGACATCACAGATACGCAGTATTTT
cdr3_aa: CSASGDITDTQYF

clone_size: many
j_call: TRBJ2-7
v_call: TRBV4-2
d_call: TRBD2
cdr3_nt: TGTGCCAGCAGCCAAGGGGGACTAGCGGGAATTGAGCAGTACTTC
cdr3_aa: CASSQGGLAGIEQYF

clone_size: many
j_call: TRBJ1-5
v_call: TRBV12-3/TRBV12-4
d_call: -
cdr3_nt: TGTGCCAGCAGCACCTACGGTAGCAATCAGCCCCAGCATTTT
cdr3_aa: CASSTYGSNQPQHF

clone_size: -
j_call: TRBJ2-5
v_call: TRBV7-9
d_call: TRBD2
cdr3_nt: TGTGCCAGCAGCCCCGTCAGGGGAGCGGGAGTGGAGGAGACCCAGTACTTC
cdr3_aa: CASSPVRGAGVEETQYF

clone_size: many
j_call: TRBJ2-1
v_call: TRBV11-2
d_call: TRBD2
cdr3_nt: TGTGCCAGCAGCTGGGGGGGCCCGGGTTTTAGCGGGAGAGAAAATGAGCAGTTCTTC
cdr3_aa: CASSWGGPGFSGRENEQFF

clone_size: many
j_call: TRBJ1-2
v_call: TRBV5-5
d_call: -
cdr3_nt: TGTGCCAGCAGCTTGGGAGGAGGGCAAGCTAACTATGGCTACACCTTC
cdr3_aa: CASSLGGGQANYGYTF

clone_size: many
j_call: TRBJ2-3
v_call: TRBV7-3
d_call: -
cdr3_nt: TGTGCCAGCAGCTTATTACAGGGAGATACGCAGTATTTT
cdr3_aa: CASSLLQGDTQYF

clone_size: many
j_call: TRBJ2-5
v_call: TRBV5-1
d_call: -
cdr3_nt: TGCGCCAGCAGCTTGGCGGGCAAGGCCGAAGAGACCCAGTACTTC
cdr3_aa: CASSLAGKAEETQYF

clone_size: many
j_call: TRBJ2-5
v_call: TRBV29-1
d_call: TRBD2
cdr3_nt: TGCAGCGTCGCAGGCGGGGGGACCCAGTACTTC
cdr3_aa: CSVAGGGTQYF

clone_size: many
j_call: TRBJ2-3
v_call: TRBV9
d_call: -
cdr3_nt: TGTGCCAGCAGCGTCGGGACTTCTAGCACAGATACGCAGTATTTT
cdr3_aa: CASSVGTSSTDTQYF

clone_size: many
j_call: TRBJ1-1
v_call: TRBV7-3
d_call: -
cdr3_nt: TGTGCCAGCAGCCTCAGACGGGAGAACACTGAAGCTTTCTTT
cdr3_aa: CASSLRRENTEAFF

clone_size: many
j_call: TRBJ2-3
v_call: TRBV28
d_call: -
cdr3_nt: TGTGCCAGCAGTTCCTCTGGGGCCTTAGAGGATACGCAGTATTTT
cdr3_aa: CASSSSGALEDTQYF

clone_size: -
j_call: TRBJ1-6
v_call: TRBV28
d_call: -
cdr3_nt: TGTGCCGGCTCCACCCCCCGGGAGCCAAATTCACCCCTCCACTTT
cdr3_aa: CAGSTPREPNSPLHF

clone_size: -
j_call: TRBJ2-1
v_call: TRBV9
d_call: TRBD2
cdr3_nt: TGTGCCAGCAGCGTTAGGGCTAGCGGGAGCCTAAATGAGCAGTTCTTC
cdr3_aa: CASSVRASGSLNEQFF

clone_size: many
j_call: TRBJ1-5
v_call: TRBV11-3
d_call: -
cdr3_nt: TGTGCCAGCAGCTTAGCTTGTTTGGACATCGACAATCAGCCCCAGCATTTT
cdr3_aa: CASSLACLDIDNQPQHF

clone_size: many
j_call: TRBJ1-5
v_call: TRBV28
d_call: -
cdr3_nt: TGTGCCAGCAGTTTGCCCAGCCAAGGAAATCAGCCCCAGCATTTT
cdr3_aa: CASSLPSQGNQPQHF

clone_size: many
j_call: TRBJ2-2
v_call: TRBV6-1
d_call: TRBD2
cdr3_nt: TGTGCCAGCAGTCCGTGGACTAGCGGGACCACCGGGGAGCTGTTTTTT
cdr3_aa: CASSPWTSGTTGELFF

clone_size: many
j_call: TRBJ2-1
v_call: TRBV9
d_call: TRBD2
cdr3_nt: TGTGCCAGCAGCCGGGGGGGGGGGACGGGGTACAATGAGCAGTTCTTC
cdr3_aa: CASSRGGGTGYNEQFF

clone_size: -
j_call: TRBJ1-4
v_call: TRBV3-1
d_call: -
cdr3_nt: TGTGCCAGCAGCCACGGGGTTGACGAAAAACTGTTTTTT
cdr3_aa: CASSHGVDEKLFF

clone_size: many
j_call: TRBJ2-1
v_call: TRBV7-9
d_call: TRBD2
cdr3_nt: TGTGCCAGCAGCTCCAGCGGGAGGGAGATCGATGAGCAGTTCTTC
cdr3_aa: CASSSSGREIDEQFF